These 14 T cell receptor beta chains share one sample of origin, sequenced in a study of shared clonotypes between healthy human individuals. The data were produced by immunoSEQ multiplex PCR, yet TCRdb's version contains in-frame clones alone and is incomplete. The table includes 2.3 million or so clones, more than 80% detected once. Input material: naive CD4+ T cells from PBMCs. Noted subset: CD45RA+ positively selected. These TCRs come from a man aged 18 to 30 in good health. Some clones in this sample may be carry-over from other donors' samples.

The V gene is TRBV4-1, the J gene TRBJ2-3; D assignment may be TRBD1 or TRBD2 (5 bases each). The V end lost 2 bases, the J end lost 5 bases, and 20 bases lay between the germline ends. Germline V gives CDR1 MGHRA, CDR2 YSYEKL. The CDR3 spans 17 residues. CDR3 in amino acids: CASSQPRGTRGRDTQYF. In DNA form, the CDR3 reads TGCGCCAGCAGCCAACCCCGAGGGACCAGAGGTAGAGATACGCAGTATTTT.

V gene TRBV4-2 combines with J gene TRBJ1-3, with D tentatively TRBD1 (6 bases). Trimming cost V 1 base and J 3 bases, with 10 bases left between them. Germline V lookup: CDR1 LGHNA, CDR2 YNFKEQ. The CDR3 consists of 15 residues. CDR3 bases: TGTGCCAGCAGCCAAGTGACAGGCGATGGAAACACCATATATTTT. Translated: CASSQVTGDGNTIYF.

This sequence joins TRBV6-5 and TRBJ2-5, with a weak D call TRBD2 (5 bases). Germline values: CDR1 MNHEY, CDR2 SVGAGI. Trimming pared 10 bases from V and 5 bases from J, leaving 14 bases between. This CDR3 has 12 residues. DNA of the CDR3: TGTGCCACCCAGACTACCGGGGAGACCCAGTACTTC. Residues: CATQTTGETQYF.

The chain links TRBV7-3 to TRBJ2-1, with 10 bases fitting TRBD2. V lost 5 bases, J lost 6 bases, and 7 bases stayed unmatched. Germline V gene lookup returns CDR1 SGHTA and CDR2 FQGTGA. The CDR3 is made up of 15 amino acids. The DNA for the CDR3 is TGTGCCAGCAGCCCCACGGCTAGCGGGAGCAATGAGCAGTTCTTC. Translation: CASSPTASGSNEQFF.

This clone was observed a single time. The chain is built from TRBV5-8 and TRBJ2-5; possibly TRBD1 for D (5 bases). The CDR3 spans 13 residues. Between the trimmed V and J ends, which lost 3 bases and 1 base, there was a span of 7 bases. The germline V gene encodes CDR1 SGHTS and CDR2 YDEGEE. The CDR3 reads CASSSDTQETQYF. CDR3 DNA sequence: TGTGCCAGCAGCTCGGACACCCAAGAGACCCAGTACTTC.

The genes are TRBV4-2 and TRBJ2-2, with D perhaps matching TRBD2 (7 bases). V was clipped by 3 bases and J by 3 bases, with 14 bases between them. CDR3 length equals 16 residues. CDR1 is LGHNA, CDR2 YNFKEQ, per germline. The DNA for the CDR3 is TGTGCCAGCAGCCAGATAGGGGGGAGGGACACCGGGGAGCTGTTTTTT. Translating it yields CASSQIGGRDTGELFF.

This clone was found once. The V gene is TRBV25-1, the J gene TRBJ2-7; possible D gene TRBD1, 5 bases. CDR1 is MGHDK, CDR2 SYGVNS, per germline. V lost 3 bases, J lost 7 bases, and 19 bases lay in between. The length of the CDR3 is 15 residues. CDR3 sequence reads: CASSERLSGIGEQYF. CDR3 DNA: TGTGCCAGCAGTGAGCGCTTGTCAGGGATTGGTGAGCAGTACTTC.

This chain joins TRBV6-6 and TRBJ1-1; 9 nucleotides line up with TRBD1. Germline loops: CDR1 MNHNY, CDR2 SVGAGI (reference sequence). The V segment lost 6 bases and the J segment 4 bases; nucleotides outside the gene matches: 3. The CDR3 extends over 13 amino acids. CDR3 sequence reads: CASRPGQGTEAFF. The CDR3 nucleotides read TGTGCCAGCAGACCGGGACAGGGCACTGAAGCTTTCTTT.

This rearrangement joins TRBV29-1 to TRBJ1-2; D is ambiguous. The germline CDR1 and CDR2 sequences are SQVTM and ANQGSEA. The CDR3 consists of 12 residues. The germline V and J ends were trimmed by 7 bases and 8 bases, with 17 bases remaining between them. CDR3 loop: CSAEMGPGGYTF. The CDR3 region has the DNA TGCAGCGCTGAGATGGGCCCGGGGGGCTACACCTTC.

A few counts support this clone. The rearrangement joins TRBV6-6 to TRBJ1-1; D is uncertain. The CDR3 is 14 residues long. In germline, CDR1 is MNHNY, CDR2 SVGAGI (reference sequence). V was clipped by 4 bases and J by 0 bases, with 9 bases between them. The CDR3, as DNA: TGTGCCAGCAGTTCTCGCCTGGTGAACACTGAAGCTTTCTTT. It codes for CASSSRLVNTEAFF.

Notes on this clone: At one end the junction does not follow the germline gene, possibly because of a read error. The chain uses TRBV7-3 and TRBJ2-5; D perhaps matches TRBD1 (8 bases). The CDR3 covers 14 residues. From germline, CDR1 is SGHTA and CDR2 FQGTGA. CDR3 sequence (DNA): TGTGCCAGCAGCTCAGACAGGGGAGGGGAGAACCAGTACTTC. Translating it yields CASSSDRGGENQYF.

Here the CDR3 reads CSSGSGEKLFF. CDR3 nucleotides: TGCAGTTCAGGGTCGGGTGAAAAACTGTTTTTT. The chain links TRBV20-1 to TRBJ1-4; possible D gene TRBD1, 5 bases. Germline CDR1 and CDR2: DFQATT and SNEGSKA (reference sequence). The CDR3 length is 11 residues. V lost 8 bases to trimming and J lost 7 bases, with 11 bases between them.

The chain carries TRBV27 and TRBJ2-1; 9 bases line up with TRBD2. This CDR3 comprises 19 residues. Germline V gene lookup returns CDR1 MNHEY and CDR2 SMNVEV (reference sequence). The V segment lost 2 bases and the J segment 0 bases; nucleotides outside the gene matches: 11. This CDR3 reads CASSLGPRAGGPSYNEQFF. CDR3 coding DNA: TGTGCCAGCAGTTTAGGTCCTCGGGCGGGAGGGCCCTCCTACAATGAGCAGTTCTTC.

The sample holds one count of this clone. This sequence joins TRBV28 and TRBJ2-1; tentative D call: TRBD2 (6 bases). CDR3 length: 12 residues. The germline CDR1 and CDR2 sequences are MDHEN and SYDVKM. The germline V and J ends were trimmed by 3 bases and 12 bases, with 12 bases remaining between them. The CDR3 loop is CASSFLAVRQFF. As DNA, the CDR3 is TGTGCCAGCAGTTTTTTAGCGGTACGGCAGTTCTTC.